This T cell receptor (beta chain) comes out of a study of beta chain features in type 1 diabetes. Whole-study results and caveats: Type 1 diabetes patients had VDJ junctions that carried fewer insertions and more deletions.

Reverse transcribing all isolated RNA meant expressed TCRB transcripts were sequenced. Sequenced by immunoSEQ multiplex PCR; TCRdb stores in-frame clones only, minus some. The profile shows nearly 250,000 clones, around 14% of them singletons. J gave up 3 bases and V 6 bases, and 10 bases lay outside the gene matches. From germline, CDR1 is KGHSH and CDR2 LQKENI. The CDR3 length is 16 residues. In the case of this clone: Its antigen remains unidentified.

The chain carries TRBV18 and TRBJ1-2; 10 bases map to TRBD1. The sample was naive CD4+ T cells from blood. The source is a woman aged 40 to 55 in good health. This CDR3 reads CASSAGTGVLDYGYTF. The CDR3 bases are TGTGCCAGCTCTGCCGGGACAGGGGTTTTGGACTATGGCTACACCTTC. The full variable domain, in which reference TRBV18 and TRBJ1-2 provide the parts outside the CDR3, is NAGVMQNPRHLVRRRGQEARLRCSPMKGHSHVYWYRQLPEEGLKFMVYLQKENIIDESGMPKERFSAEFPKEGPSILRIQQVVRGDSAAYFCASSAGTGVLDYGYTFGSGTRLTVV.